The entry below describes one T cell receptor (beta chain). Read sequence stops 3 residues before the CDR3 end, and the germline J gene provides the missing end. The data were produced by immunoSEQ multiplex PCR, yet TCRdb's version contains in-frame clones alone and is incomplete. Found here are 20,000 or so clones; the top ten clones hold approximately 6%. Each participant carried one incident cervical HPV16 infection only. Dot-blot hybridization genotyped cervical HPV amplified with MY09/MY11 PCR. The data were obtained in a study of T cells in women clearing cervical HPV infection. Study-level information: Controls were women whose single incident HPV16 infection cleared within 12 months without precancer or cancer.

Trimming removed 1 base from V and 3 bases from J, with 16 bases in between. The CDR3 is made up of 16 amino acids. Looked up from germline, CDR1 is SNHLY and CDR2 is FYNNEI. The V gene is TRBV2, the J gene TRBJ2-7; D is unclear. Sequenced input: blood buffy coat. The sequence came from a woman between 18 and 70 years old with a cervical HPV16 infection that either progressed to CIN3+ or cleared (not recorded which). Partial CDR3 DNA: TGTGCCAGCAGTGAAGGCCCCTTCCAGGTTCGCTACGAG. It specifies CASSEGPFQVRYE. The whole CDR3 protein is CASSEGPFQVRYEQYF.